These T cell receptor beta chains were read from a single sample in a study of identical twins. TCRdb redid the calling of the 5' RACE reads with MiXCR, one entry per CDR3 protein. The profile shows 250,000 to 300,000 distinct CDR3 sequences, just under 9.5% of them singletons. This sample also belongs to another study, concerning yellow fever vaccine responses in identical twins.

Specimen: CD8+ T cells sorted from blood. The receptors derive from a woman aged 18-35 years in good health. CDR3s include the opening cysteine and the closing phenylalanine or tryptophan. Each record gives: D gene, V gene, clone size, J gene, CDR3 DNA, CDR3 protein. The D gene is left open where the match is weak. Rows give clone size only sometimes, using once, few, many, or a class for an expanded clone.

TRBD1	TRBV29-1	many	TRBJ2-7	TGCAGCGTTGTGGCGGTCGGGACAGCGAGCTCCTACGAGCAGTACTTC	CSVVAVGTASSYEQYF
TRBD1	TRBV4-1	.	TRBJ2-7	TGCGCCAGCAGCCAAGAAATTTCGACAGGGGGCAATTACTACGAGCAGTACTTC	CASSQEISTGGNYYEQYF
.	TRBV20-1	.	TRBJ2-7	TGCAGTGCTAGAAAGGGTGGGGGCCGAACCTATTACGAGCAGTACTTC	CSARKGGGRTYYEQYF
TRBD2	TRBV2	many	TRBJ2-1	TGTGCCAGCACCCAGTTTGTAGCGGGGGGGCCCACCTACAATGAGCAGTTCTTC	CASTQFVAGGPTYNEQFF
.	TRBV29-1	few	TRBJ1-3	TGCAGCGTTGAAGGGACAGCTAACTCTGGAAACACCATATATTTT	CSVEGTANSGNTIYF
.	TRBV7-8	.	TRBJ2-1	TGTGCCAGCAGCTTAAATAGGGAGGGGGCTATGGCTTTGGGCAATGAGCAGTTCTTC	CASSLNREGAMALGNEQFF
TRBD1	TRBV2	few	TRBJ2-7	TGTGCCAGCCGTGGACAGGGTTTCGACGAGCAGTACTTC	CASRGQGFDEQYF
.	TRBV5-6	few	TRBJ2-3	TGTGCCAGCAGCTTGGCGCCGAGTCCCTACACAGATACGCAGTATTTT	CASSLAPSPYTDTQYF
.	TRBV12-3/TRBV12-4	many	TRBJ2-3	TGTGCCAGCAGAATGGCCCCCACAGATACGCAGTATTTT	CASRMAPTDTQYF
.	TRBV4-3	many	TRBJ2-1	TGCGCCAGCAGCCCCAGTCTAGGCCGTTTGGATGAGCAGTTCTTC	CASSPSLGRLDEQFF
.	TRBV4-3	many	TRBJ1-5	TGCGCCAGCAGCCAAGATTGGACGGGGAGAAATCAGCCCCAGCATTTT	CASSQDWTGRNQPQHF
.	TRBV9	few	TRBJ2-5	TGTGCCAGCAGCCTCGGGACCAAGCAAGAGACCCAGTACTTC	CASSLGTKQETQYF
TRBD1	TRBV28	.	TRBJ1-1	TGTGCCAGCAGTCCGACAGGGATGAACACTGAAGCTTTCTTT	CASSPTGMNTEAFF
TRBD1	TRBV10-3	few	TRBJ2-2	TGTGCCATCAGTGAGTCCGGACAGGGGGACACCGGGGAGCTGTTTTTT	CAISESGQGDTGELFF
.	TRBV5-1	.	TRBJ2-7	TGCGCCAGCAGCTTCGGGGCGTTCGACGAGCAGTACTTC	CASSFGAFDEQYF
TRBD2	TRBV9	.	TRBJ2-3	TGTGCCAGCAGCGTAGACGGCGGGGGACTCACAGATACGCAGTATTTT	CASSVDGGGLTDTQYF
.	TRBV27	many	TRBJ2-5	TGTGCCACCCGCGGGGCATTGGGAGAGACCCAGTACTTC	CATRGALGETQYF
.	TRBV5-1	many	TRBJ2-7	TGCGCCAGCAGCTGGACGAGCGGGCCAAGCTACGAGCAGTACTTC	CASSWTSGPSYEQYF
.	TRBV7-3	many	TRBJ1-1	TGTGCCAGCAGCTTAGCAAGGAACACTGAAGCTTTCTTT	CASSLARNTEAFF
TRBD2	TRBV5-4	few	TRBJ2-7	TGTGCCAGCAGCTTTTCTCCTAGCGGGTATTACGAGCAGTACTTC	CASSFSPSGYYEQYF
TRBD1	TRBV5-6	.	TRBJ2-3	TGTGCCAGCAGCGCGTGGACAGGGTGGTCCACAGATACGCAGTATTTT	CASSAWTGWSTDTQYF
.	TRBV6-2/TRBV6-3	many	TRBJ2-4	TGTGCCAGCAGTTACTCGGGCGAGCTTGCCAAAAACATTCAGTACTTC	CASSYSGELAKNIQYF
.	TRBV6-1	.	TRBJ2-7	TGTGCCAGCAGTGAATTTCTCTTCACAAATCCCTACGAGCAGTACTTC	CASSEFLFTNPYEQYF
.	TRBV21-1	.	TRBJ2-7	TGTGCCAGCAGCAAATTGGCTGGCAACTACGAGCAGTACTTC	CASSKLAGNYEQYF
TRBD2	TRBV20-1	.	TRBJ2-2	TGCAGTGCTAGAGATCGGGACTACCATAACACCGGGGAGCTGTTTTTT	CSARDRDYHNTGELFF
TRBD1	TRBV18	few	TRBJ2-3	TGTGCCAGCTCACCACCTGGGGGACAGGGGGTAGCAGATACGCAGTATTTT	CASSPPGGQGVADTQYF
TRBD1	TRBV27	many	TRBJ1-4	TGTGCCAGCAGTCCGGGGACAGCCATTAATGAAAAACTGTTTTTT	CASSPGTAINEKLFF
TRBD2	TRBV7-9	few	TRBJ2-3	TGTGCCAGCAGCCCGATTAGCGGGGGGCGCCCAGATACGCAGTATTTT	CASSPISGGRPDTQYF